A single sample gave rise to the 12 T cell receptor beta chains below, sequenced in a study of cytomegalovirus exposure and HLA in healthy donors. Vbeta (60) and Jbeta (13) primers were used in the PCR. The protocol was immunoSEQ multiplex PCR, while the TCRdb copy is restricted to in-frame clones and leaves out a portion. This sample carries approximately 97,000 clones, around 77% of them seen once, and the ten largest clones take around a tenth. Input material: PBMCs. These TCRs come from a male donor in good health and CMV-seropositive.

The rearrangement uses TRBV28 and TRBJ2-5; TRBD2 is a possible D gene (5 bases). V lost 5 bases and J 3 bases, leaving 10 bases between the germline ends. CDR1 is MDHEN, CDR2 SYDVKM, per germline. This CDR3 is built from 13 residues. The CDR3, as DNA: TGTGCCAGCAGTACTAGTCGGAAAGAGACCCAGTACTTC. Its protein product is CASSTSRKETQYF.

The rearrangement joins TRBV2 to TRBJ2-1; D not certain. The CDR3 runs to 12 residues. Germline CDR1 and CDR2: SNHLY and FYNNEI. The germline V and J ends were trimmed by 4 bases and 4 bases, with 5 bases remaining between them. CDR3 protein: CASSVQYNEQFF. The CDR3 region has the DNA TGTGCCAGCAGTGTACAGTACAATGAGCAGTTCTTC.

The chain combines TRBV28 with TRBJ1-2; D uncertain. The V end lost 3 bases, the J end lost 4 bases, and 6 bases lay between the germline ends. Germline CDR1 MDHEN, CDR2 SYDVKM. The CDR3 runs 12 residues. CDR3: CASSFRSYGYTF. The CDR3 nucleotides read TGTGCCAGCAGTTTCCGCAGCTATGGCTACACCTTC.

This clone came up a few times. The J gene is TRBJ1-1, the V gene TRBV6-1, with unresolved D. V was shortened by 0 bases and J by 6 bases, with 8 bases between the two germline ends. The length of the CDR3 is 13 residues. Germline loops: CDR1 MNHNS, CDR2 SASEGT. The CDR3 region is CASSEAAVSEAFF. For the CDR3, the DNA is TGTGCCAGCAGTGAAGCGGCGGTATCTGAAGCTTTCTTT.

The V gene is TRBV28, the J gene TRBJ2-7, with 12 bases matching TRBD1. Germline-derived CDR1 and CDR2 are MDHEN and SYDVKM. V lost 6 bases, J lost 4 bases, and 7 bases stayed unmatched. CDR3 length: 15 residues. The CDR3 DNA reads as TGTGCCAGCAGCGTGGGACAGGGGGCATGGTACGAGCAGTACTTC. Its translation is CASSVGQGAWYEQYF.

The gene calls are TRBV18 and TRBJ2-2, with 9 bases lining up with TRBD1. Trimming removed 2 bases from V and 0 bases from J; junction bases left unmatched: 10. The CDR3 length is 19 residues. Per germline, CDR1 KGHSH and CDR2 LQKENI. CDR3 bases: TGTGCCAGCTCACCAGGCTCCGGGACAGGGCTCTCGAACACCGGGGAGCTGTTTTTT. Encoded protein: CASSPGSGTGLSNTGELFF.

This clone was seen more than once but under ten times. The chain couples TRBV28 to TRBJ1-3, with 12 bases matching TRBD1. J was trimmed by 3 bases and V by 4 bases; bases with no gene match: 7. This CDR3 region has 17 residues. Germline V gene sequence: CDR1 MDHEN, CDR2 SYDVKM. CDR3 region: CASSSAGTGGLGNTIYF. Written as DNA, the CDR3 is TGTGCCAGCAGTTCGGCCGGGACAGGGGGCCTTGGAAACACCATATATTTT.

CDR3 residues: CASSSGTSGTRSTDTQYF. The CDR3 bases are TGTGCCAGCAGCTCCGGGACTAGCGGGACGCGCTCCACAGATACGCAGTATTTT. The chain couples TRBV7-9 to TRBJ2-3, with 13 bases fitting TRBD2. CDR3 size: 18 residues. With 4 bases clipped from V and 2 bases from J, the junction kept 9 bases outside the gene matches. The germline CDR1 and CDR2 sequences are SEHNR and FQNEAQ (reference sequence).

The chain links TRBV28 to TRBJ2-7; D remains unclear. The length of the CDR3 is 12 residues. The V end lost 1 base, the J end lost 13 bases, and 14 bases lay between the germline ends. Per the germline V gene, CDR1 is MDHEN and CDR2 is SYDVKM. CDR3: CASSLLEMGSYF. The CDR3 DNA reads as TGTGCCAGCAGTTTATTAGAGATGGGCAGTTACTTC.

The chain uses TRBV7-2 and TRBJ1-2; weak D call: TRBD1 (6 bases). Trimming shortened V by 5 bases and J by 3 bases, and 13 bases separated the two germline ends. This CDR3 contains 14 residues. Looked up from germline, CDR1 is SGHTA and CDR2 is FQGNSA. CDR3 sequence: CASSLGTTDYGYTF. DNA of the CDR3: TGTGCCAGCAGCCTCGGGACAACGGACTATGGCTACACCTTC.

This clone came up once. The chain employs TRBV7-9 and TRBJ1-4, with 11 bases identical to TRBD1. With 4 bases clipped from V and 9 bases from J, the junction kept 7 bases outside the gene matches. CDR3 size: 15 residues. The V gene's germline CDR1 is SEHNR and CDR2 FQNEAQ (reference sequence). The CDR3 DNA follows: TGTGCCAGCAGCTCCGGGACAGGGGGTTTGAAAAAACTGTTTTTT. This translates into CASSSGTGGLKKLFF.

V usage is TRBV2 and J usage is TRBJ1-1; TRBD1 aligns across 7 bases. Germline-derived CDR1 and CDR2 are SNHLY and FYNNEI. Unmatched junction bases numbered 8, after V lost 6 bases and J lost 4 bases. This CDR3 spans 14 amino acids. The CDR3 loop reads CASRTQGYGTEAFF. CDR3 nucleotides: TGTGCCAGCAGGACACAGGGGTACGGCACTGAAGCTTTCTTT.